This T cell receptor (beta chain) is drawn from a study of cytomegalovirus exposure and HLA in healthy donors. The PCR contained 60 Vbeta and 13 Jbeta primers. Profiled with immunoSEQ multiplex PCR; TCRdb holds only in-frame clones, not every one. The sample records around 120,000 clones, 70% to 80% being singletons. The CDR3 has 14 amino acids. Germline lookup yields CDR1 SGHTA and CDR2 FQGNSA. Trimming removed 7 bases from V and 5 bases from J; junction bases left unmatched: 9. The V gene is TRBV7-2, the J gene TRBJ1-1; 8 bases are shared with TRBD1. Sequencing was carried out using PBMCs. The sequence derives from a man aged 25-45 years in good health and CMV-seropositive. CDR3 nucleotides: TGTGCCAGCACCGCAGGGGGCGCCCGGACTGAAGCTTTCTTT. Residues: CASTAGGARTEAFF.